The clone carrying this T cell receptor beta chain appeared once. Its specificity is unknown. The data stem from a study of vaccination effects on CD4 cells after COVID-19. General observations from the study: Nearly all vaccine-induced clones in healthy recipients recognized only SARS-CoV-2.

The protocol was immunoSEQ multiplex PCR, while the TCRdb copy is restricted to in-frame clones and leaves out a portion. The sample holds tens of thousands of clones, about 80% seen once. With the ViraFEST assay, the study expanded antigen-specific CD4+ T cells using viral peptide pools, then sequenced them. The culture ran for approximately 11 days before CD4+ T cells were isolated. None of the vaccinated had previously contracted SARS-CoV-2, and their nucleocapsid antibodies tested negative. For each well, some 2 million PBMC were cultured with about 10 IU/ml IL-2 and about 11 ug/ml peptides. Cultures got half-medium changes with IL-2 on days 3 and 7. The sample in question was CD4+ T cells from PBMCs cultured with SARS-CoV-2 spike peptides, obtained before COVID-19 vaccination. This TCR came from a human donor who received a COVID-19 vaccine.

In DNA form, the CDR3 reads TGTGCCAGTAGTATAGCAGCGGGGGCCAGCACAGATACGCAGTATTTT. Its protein is CASSIAAGASTDTQYF. The chain is built from TRBV19 and TRBJ2-3, with 8 bases aligning to TRBD2. The CDR3 contains 16 residues. The ends lost 1 base at V and 0 bases at J; junction bases unmatched: 3. Germline V lookup: CDR1 LNHDA, CDR2 SQIVND (reference sequence).